This T cell receptor beta chain was identified in a study of CXCR3-negative and CXCR3-positive naive CD8 T cells. Study overall: TRB reads totalled about 140 million, about 1.5 +/- 0.3 million per library.

Every CD8+ subset sample held 250,000 to 300,000 flow-sorted cells, done in triplicate. UMI labels and 5' RACE were used to prepare the TRB cDNA libraries. TCRdb reanalyzed the 5' RACE reads, giving one entry per CDR3 protein sequence and no DNA. Its clone listing holds roughly 48,000 distinct CDR3 sequences. Findings and caveats of the study: Across naive subsets, surface CD5 expression was comparable, and TCR strength was inferred from properties of the TRB CDR3.

Turning to this clonotype: The target antigen is unknown.

The CDR3 length is 15 residues. Source material: memory CD8+ T cells from blood. The TCR originated in a human donor in good health. Some clones in this sample may be carry-over from other donors' samples. The V gene is TRBV12-2, the J gene TRBJ2-5; with no DNA, the TCRdb D assignment of TRBD2 cannot be verified. TRBV12-2 is a pseudogene. This CDR3 is CASRLAREGTVAQYF.